This T cell receptor (beta chain) originates from a study of shared clonotypes between healthy human individuals. Study-level results: Non-shared clonotypes were found to have lower generation probabilities than the clonotypes that were shared by all four of the sorted-subset donors. The sharing of approximately 5.1% of naive CD4 clonotypes was seen across a few donors.

Comments on this clone: Its specificity is not known.

Donors were healthy HIV-negative adults without recently reported acute infections or vaccinations. Naive CD4+ cells were CD45RA-selected; the remaining cells were memory. Here immunoSEQ multiplex PCR was the method, and the copy in TCRdb shows in-frame clones only, minus some. The table includes millions of clones, roughly 93% detected once. V was cut by 3 bases and J by 0 bases, with 9 bases left in between. The CDR3 consists of 15 residues. Germline V gene lookup returns CDR1 KGHSH and CDR2 LQKENI. The sequence derives from a man between 18 and 29 years old in good health. Some clones in this sample may be carry-over from other donors' samples. V and J are TRBV18 and TRBJ1-5; no definite D call. The sample comprised naive CD4+ T cells from PBMCs. Stated subset: CD45RA+ positively selected. CDR3 sequence: CASSPQPNSNQPQHF. CDR3 sequence (DNA): TGTGCCAGCTCACCTCAGCCTAATAGCAATCAGCCCCAGCATTTT.